The T cell receptor (beta chain) under discussion was sequenced for a study of T cells in Graves' hyperthyroidism and ophthalmopathy. RNA transcripts were the template for amplifying TCR beta CDR3 regions. First-round RT-PCR targeting the TCR CDR3 was performed with the HTBI primer set. TCRdb independently ran MiXCR on the multiplex PCR reads; one entry per CDR3 protein. The sample has some 770,000 distinct CDR3 sequences; approximately 16% are singletons. A lack of ophthalmopathy progression within 18 months defined stable Graves' hyperthyroidism. Participants, patients aged 18 to 65, had newly diagnosed hyperthyroidism with a duration under 2 months. Orbital computed tomography and thyroid ultrasound, together with serum TRAb and thyroxine and clinical symptoms, were used for diagnoses. Using more than 7.5 ml of fresh peripheral blood, PBMCs were prepared. The CDR3 loop spans 16 amino acids. Germline lookup yields CDR1 SGHTA and CDR2 FQGTGA. The ends were cut back, 5 bases at V and 3 bases at J, with 18 bases in the middle.

V gene TRBV7-3 combines with J gene TRBJ2-3, with D tentatively TRBD1 (6 bases). Sequencing used blood. The origin of this receptor is a man aged 18 to 29 with Graves' hyperthyroidism. CDR3: CASSPNPRGMTDTQYF. The CDR3 bases are TGTGCCAGCAGCCCAAACCCGAGGGGGATGACAGATACGCAGTATTTT.